One sample yielded the 26 T cell receptor beta chains listed below, sequenced in a study of blood T cell repertoires in COVID-19. Assay: immunoSEQ multiplex PCR; the TCRdb copy retains only in-frame clones and omits some. The sample includes under 250,000 clones, more than 85% of them seen just once. The sample was peripheral blood. The source of these receptors is a man aged 55 to 70 with COVID-19, enrolled during active disease.

The chain joins TRBV6-5 to TRBJ2-2; no clear D. The germline V gene has CDR1 MNHEY and CDR2 SVGAGI. The CDR3 consists of 12 residues. Trimming removed 4 bases from V and 6 bases from J, with 6 bases in between. The CDR3 loop reads CASSSVAGELFF. DNA of the CDR3: TGTGCCAGCAGTTCGGTCGCCGGGGAGCTGTTTTTT.

The CDR3 here is CASSQEGIAGTMGELFF. The DNA for the CDR3 is TGCGCCAGCAGCCAAGAAGGGATAGCGGGGACGATGGGGGAGCTGTTTTTT. The chain recombines TRBV4-1 with TRBJ2-2; the match to TRBD2 covers 8 bases. Germline assignment: CDR1 MGHRA and CDR2 YSYEKL. V dropped 0 bases and J dropped 8; count of bases not matched to a gene: 11. The CDR3 is made up of 17 amino acids.

The CDR3 loop reads CASMEFRDGYTF. For the CDR3, the DNA is TGTGCCAGCATGGAGTTTCGTGACGGCTACACCTTC. The rearrangement links TRBV2 to TRBJ1-2; D remains unclear. The CDR3 loop spans 12 amino acids. V was shortened by 7 bases and J by 8 bases, with 14 bases between the two germline ends. Germline V gene data show CDR1 as SNHLY and CDR2 as FYNNEI. The variable domain in full, completed from reference TRBV2 and TRBJ1-2, reads EPEVTQTPSHQVTQMGQEVILRCVPISNHLYFYWYRQILGQKVEFLVSFYNNEISEKSEIFDDQFSVERPDGSNFTLKIRSTKLEDSAMYFCASMEFRDGYTFGSGTRLTVV.

The table lists this clone with a count of one. The chain carries TRBV16 and TRBJ1-2; D unclear. Germline loops: CDR1 KGHSY, CDR2 FQNENV. The CDR3 length is 14 residues. The V end was cut by 0 bases, the J end by 4 bases, with 9 bases between. The chain's CDR3 is CASSQSFSGYGYTF. The CDR3 DNA sequence: TGTGCCAGCAGCCAATCGTTCAGCGGCTATGGCTACACCTTC.

V usage is TRBV6-2 or TRBV6-3 and J usage is TRBJ2-4; D might be TRBD2 (5 bases). V lost 1 base and J 0 bases, leaving 25 bases between the germline ends. This CDR3 is 21 amino acids long. CDR1 is MNHEY and CDR2 is SVGEGT in the germline V gene. CDR3 in DNA: TGTGCCAGCAGTTACTTCCACCGTATGAGTCTACAGAGGGTAGCCAAAAACATTCAGTACTTC. Its translation: CASSYFHRMSLQRVAKNIQYF.

This chain uses TRBV5-6 with TRBJ2-2; 7 bases match TRBD1. V lost 2 bases, J lost 0 bases, and 4 bases stayed unmatched. The CDR3 has 16 amino acids. Germline loops: CDR1 SGHDT, CDR2 YYEEEE. In DNA, the CDR3 is TGTGCCAGCAGCTTAATGGGACAGTCGAACACCGGGGAGCTGTTTTTT. Its translation is CASSLMGQSNTGELFF.

The chain uses TRBV25-1 and TRBJ2-7; 7 bases are a match to TRBD1. The CDR3 is made up of 16 amino acids. Per germline, CDR1 MGHDK and CDR2 SYGVNS. Trimming at V came to 6 bases and at J to 0 bases, leaving 11 bases not matched to a gene. This CDR3 reads CASRGHLGTDSYEQYF. The CDR3 region has the DNA TGTGCCAGCAGAGGACATCTCGGGACAGACTCCTACGAGCAGTACTTC.

The V and J genes are TRBV13 and TRBJ2-1; 10 bases line up with TRBD2. Germline V gene lookup returns CDR1 PRHDT and CDR2 FYEKMQ (reference sequence). Trimming took 1 base from V and 7 from J; bases not matched to a gene: 4. This CDR3 spans 15 amino acids. This CDR3 reads CASSLASGGVNEQFF. In nucleotides, the CDR3 is TGTGCCAGCAGCTTAGCCAGCGGGGGGGTGAATGAGCAGTTCTTC.

This rearrangement joins TRBV21-1 to TRBJ2-3; the table calls TRBD2, which could not be checked here. TRBV21-1 is a documented pseudogene. The CDR3 loop spans 17 amino acids. CDR3 nucleotide sequence: TGTGCCAGCAGCAAACCAAGGCTCGGGATGGGGACAGATACGCAGTATTTT. Its protein product is CASSKPRLGMGTDTQYF.

This clone was counted a single time. CDR3 protein: CASSPEAVNTEAFF. The CDR3 DNA reads TGTGCCAGCAGCCCAGAGGCAGTGAACACTGAAGCTTTCTTT. V is TRBV3-1 (or the pseudogene TRBV3-2) and J is TRBJ1-1; D unclear. The germline V gene has CDR1 LGHDT and CDR2 YNNKEL (reference sequence). The CDR3 runs 14 residues. Trimming pared 4 bases from V and 0 bases from J, leaving 9 bases between.

This sequence joins TRBV3-1 (or the pseudogene TRBV3-2) and TRBJ1-1; TRBD1 is a possible D gene (6 bases). The V end was cut by 5 bases, the J end by 5 bases, with 15 bases between. CDR1 is LGHDT and CDR2 is YNNKEL in the germline V gene (reference sequence). CDR3 length equals 14 residues. CDR3 region: CASSYGQTGTEAFF. The CDR3 coding sequence is TGTGCCAGCAGCTACGGACAGACGGGAACTGAAGCTTTCTTT.

The chain combines TRBV10-3 with TRBJ2-7; 7 bases fit TRBD1. Trimming at V came to 0 bases and at J to 4 bases, leaving 6 bases not matched to a gene. The CDR3 sequence is 15 residues long. CDR1 and CDR2 from the germline V gene are ENHRY and SYGVKD. CDR3 DNA sequence: TGTGCCATCAGTGAGTCGAACAGGGGTATGTACGAGCAGTACTTC. This codes for CAISESNRGMYEQYF.

The chain uses TRBV18 and TRBJ1-1, with D uncertain. The CDR3 contains 14 residues. Trimming stripped 3 bases from V and 2 bases from J, with 10 bases between. The germline CDR1 and CDR2 sequences are KGHSH and LQKENI. The CDR3 is CASSPRQANTEAFF. In nucleotides, the CDR3 is TGTGCCAGCTCACCTCGGCAGGCCAACACTGAAGCTTTCTTT.

The V call is TRBV5-1, the J call TRBJ2-7; TRBD2 aligns across 11 bases. The CDR3 sequence is 17 residues long. The V gene end was trimmed by 4 bases and the J gene end by 5 bases; junction bases not matched to a gene: 14. In germline, CDR1 is SGHRS, CDR2 YFSETQ. The CDR3 is CASSPPGLAGGSDEQYF. CDR3 coding DNA: TGCGCCAGCAGCCCACCTGGGCTAGCGGGAGGTAGCGACGAGCAGTACTTC. Full variable domain (outside the CDR3, taken from reference TRBV5-1 and TRBJ2-7): KAGVTQTPRYLIKTRGQQVTLSCSPISGHRSVSWYQQTPGQGLQFLFEYFSETQRNKGNFPGRFSGRQFSNSRSEMNVSTLELGDSALYLCASSPPGLAGGSDEQYFGPGTRLTVT.

This chain uses TRBV6-1 with TRBJ1-5; D is perhaps TRBD1 (5 bases). V lost 3 bases and J lost 4, with 10 bases in between. Germline CDR1 MNHNS, CDR2 SASEGT. This CDR3 is built from 14 residues. As DNA, the CDR3 is TGTGCCAGCAGTGAGGGCAGGGATAATCAGCCCCAGCATTTT. It codes for CASSEGRDNQPQHF.

The chain is built from TRBV18 and TRBJ2-1, with TRBD2 as a possible D gene (6 bases). The CDR3 totals 16 residues. Trimming shortened V by 4 bases and J by 9 bases, and 22 bases separated the two germline ends. CDR1 is KGHSH, CDR2 LQKENI, per germline. The CDR3 sequence: CASSLRGTQGRSEQFF. In nucleotides, the CDR3 is TGTGCCAGCTCACTCCGAGGGACTCAAGGCCGGAGTGAGCAGTTCTTC.

The chain has TRBV28 and TRBJ2-1, with D maybe TRBD2 (5 bases). Germline V gene lookup returns CDR1 MDHEN and CDR2 SYDVKM. The V gene lost 7 bases and the J gene lost 0 bases, with 10 bases spanning the gap. This CDR3 has 14 amino acids. DNA for the CDR3: TGTGCCAGCAATGTAGCGACCTCCTACAATGAGCAGTTCTTC. Residues: CASNVATSYNEQFF.

This clone was detected once. The J gene is TRBJ1-1, the V gene TRBV6-1; TRBD1 matches at 9 bases. Germline V gives CDR1 MNHNS, CDR2 SASEGT. Losses at the gene ends were 2 bases for V and 4 bases for J; bases not matched to a gene: 14. There are 18 residues in the CDR3. The CDR3 nucleotides read TGTGCCAGCAGTGAACCGGGAAACACAGGGGGCCTTAGCACTGAAGCTTTCTTT. Protein: CASSEPGNTGGLSTEAFF.

This chain connects TRBV7-2 to TRBJ2-7, with 7 positions matching TRBD1. From germline, CDR1 is SGHTA and CDR2 FQGNSA. The CDR3 totals 14 residues. Trimming at V came to 3 bases and at J to 2 bases, leaving 4 bases not matched to a gene. As DNA, the CDR3 is TGTGCCAGCAGCTTCGACAGGGCTACCTACGAGCAGTACTTC. It yields the protein CASSFDRATYEQYF.

The V call is TRBV27, the J call TRBJ1-6, with D perhaps TRBD1 (5 bases). V lost 2 bases and J lost 0, with 14 bases in between. Germline V gene data show CDR1 as MNHEY and CDR2 as SMNVEV (reference sequence). The CDR3 length is 18 residues. In DNA form, the CDR3 reads TGTGCCAGCAGTTTAGGGGCTTTAACGAGCTCCTATAATTCACCCCTCCACTTT. It translates to CASSLGALTSSYNSPLHF.

This clone was seen more than once but under ten times. The CDR3 loop reads CASSPRHNSPLHF. The CDR3 DNA reads TGTGCCAGTAGTCCGAGACACAATTCACCCCTCCACTTT. The rearrangement links TRBV19 to TRBJ1-6, with unresolved D. V lost 5 bases, J lost 7 bases, and 9 bases lay in between. Germline V lookup: CDR1 LNHDA, CDR2 SQIVND (reference sequence). The CDR3 extends over 13 amino acids.

J is TRBJ2-6 and V is TRBV24-1; 9 bases are a match to TRBD1. The CDR3 has 18 amino acids. With 3 bases clipped from V and 2 bases from J, the junction kept 7 bases outside the gene matches. Germline lookup yields CDR1 KGHDR and CDR2 SFDVKD. CDR3: CATSDAGQGRTGANVLTF. CDR3 in DNA: TGTGCCACCAGTGATGCGGGACAGGGACGGACTGGGGCCAACGTCCTGACTTTC.

This sequence joins TRBV29-1 and TRBJ2-1, with TRBD2 matching 11 bases. This CDR3 is 17 amino acids long. Looked up from germline, CDR1 is SQVTM and CDR2 is ANQGSEA. Trimming at V came to 3 bases and at J to 8 bases, leaving 15 bases not matched to a gene. The CDR3 region is CSVDLAGGVQRPDEQFF. The CDR3 bases are TGCAGCGTTGATTTAGCGGGGGGGGTCCAAAGACCCGATGAGCAGTTCTTC.

The chain uses TRBV18 and TRBJ2-3; 9 bases align to TRBD1. V trimming: 4 bases; J trimming: 2 bases; junction bases outside the gene matches: 4. Germline lookup yields CDR1 KGHSH and CDR2 LQKENI. CDR3 length: 15 amino acids. For the CDR3, the DNA is TGTGCCAGCTCACAACAGGGGGCTCCCACAGATACGCAGTATTTT. It is translated as CASSQQGAPTDTQYF.

This chain connects TRBV11-1 to TRBJ2-1; the match to TRBD1 covers 9 bases. Germline trimming cut 2 bases from V and 8 bases from J; bases unmatched to any gene: 7. The CDR3 is made up of 15 amino acids. Germline V lookup: CDR1 SGHAT, CDR2 FQDESV (reference sequence). CDR3 sequence (DNA): TGTGCCAGCAGCTTACCGGGACAGGGTAACGATGAGCAGTTCTTC. This sequence encodes CASSLPGQGNDEQFF.

The gene calls are TRBV28 and TRBJ1-2, with 7 positions matching TRBD1. The ends lost 3 bases at V and 0 bases at J; junction bases unmatched: 7. Germline V CDR1 and CDR2: MDHEN, SYDVKM. This CDR3 is 16 amino acids long. The CDR3 DNA reads as TGTGCCAGCAGTTTGACAGGGCCCTCGGCTAACTATGGCTACACCTTC. It is translated as CASSLTGPSANYGYTF.